Each of the 18 T cell receptor beta chains below was sequenced from the same sample in a study of blood T cell repertoires in COVID-19. TCRdb keeps only in-frame clones here, not all; method: immunoSEQ multiplex PCR. The sample has roughly 100,000 clones; approximately 82% are singletons. Sequencing was done on a sample of peripheral blood. These receptors were obtained from a man aged 60 to 75 with active or convalescent COVID-19.

This clone was seen only a few times. The V gene is TRBV28, the J gene TRBJ2-3; a weak D match, TRBD2 (6 bases). The V end was cut by 7 bases, the J end by 3 bases, with 14 bases between. CDR1 MDHEN and CDR2 SYDVKM come from the germline V gene. This CDR3 comprises 14 residues. The CDR3 nucleotides read TGTGCCAGCATGACGGGAGCGAAAACAGATACGCAGTATTTT. This codes for CASMTGAKTDTQYF.

The J gene is TRBJ1-3, the V gene TRBV2; tentatively, D is TRBD1 (6 bases). The germline CDR1 and CDR2 sequences are SNHLY and FYNNEI. The CDR3 contains 15 residues. V gave up 6 bases and J gave up 4 bases, with 16 bases separating them. The CDR3 here is CASRDRLGLGNTIYF. Written as DNA, the CDR3 is TGTGCCAGCAGGGACAGACTTGGCCTAGGAAACACCATATATTTT.

The rearrangement uses TRBV28 and TRBJ1-6; 9 bases agree with TRBD1. Germline trimming cut 5 bases from V and 6 bases from J; bases unmatched to any gene: 5. The CDR3 contains 15 residues. CDR1 is MDHEN and CDR2 is SYDVKM in the germline V gene. CDR3 residues: CASSPPGQGNSPLHF. The CDR3 region has the DNA TGTGCCAGCAGTCCGCCGGGACAGGGTAATTCACCCCTCCACTTT.

This sequence joins TRBV30 and TRBJ1-2; TRBD1 might be the D (5 bases). CDR1 GTSNPN and CDR2 SVGIG come from the germline V gene (reference sequence). Trimming took 1 base from V and 4 from J, leaving 7 bases between them. The CDR3 consists of 12 residues. The CDR3 DNA reads as TGTGCCTGGAGTGGGGGGGGCTATGGCTACACCTTC. Encoded protein: CAWSGGGYGYTF.

This clone was seen a single time. V and J are TRBV18 and TRBJ1-1, with D possibly matching TRBD1 (5 bases). CDR1 KGHSH and CDR2 LQKENI come from the germline V gene. This CDR3 has 16 residues. V was trimmed by 2 bases and J by 0 bases, leaving 13 bases between them. CDR3 DNA: TGTGCCAGCTCACCAACGAACGGGGGGATGAACACTGAAGCTTTCTTT. Residues: CASSPTNGGMNTEAFF.

The CDR3 loop is CAWSVSGILAKNIQYF. DNA for the CDR3: TGTGCCTGGAGTGTTAGCGGGATACTAGCCAAAAACATTCAGTACTTC. The chain recombines TRBV30 with TRBJ2-4; 8 bases line up with TRBD2. Per the germline V gene, CDR1 is GTSNPN and CDR2 is SVGIG (reference sequence). The CDR3 loop spans 16 amino acids. The J segment lost 0 bases and the V segment lost 0 bases, leaving 4 bases of the junction unmatched.

CDR3 protein: CASSAQQGYNEQFF. Written as DNA, the CDR3 is TGTGCCAGCAGCGCTCAACAGGGATACAATGAGCAGTTCTTC. This sequence joins TRBV9 and TRBJ2-1; D is perhaps TRBD1 (6 bases). Trimming removed 3 bases from V and 4 bases from J, with 11 bases in between. CDR1 and CDR2 from the germline V gene are SGDLS and YYNGEE. This CDR3 is built from 14 residues.

As for this clone: The identical CDR3 is also encoded by other nucleotide sequences in the sample. The rearrangement links TRBV10-3 to TRBJ2-3; TRBD1 is a possible D gene (5 bases). The germline V and J ends were trimmed by 3 bases and 1 base, with 5 bases remaining between them. CDR3 length: 13 amino acids. CDR1 is ENHRY, CDR2 SYGVKD, per germline. The DNA for the CDR3 is TGTGCCATCAGTGACAGGGGCACAGATACGCAGTATTTT. Translation gives CAISDRGTDTQYF.

CDR3 sequence (DNA): TGTGCCAGCAGCCAGCAGACAAGCGAGCAGTACTTC. It encodes CASSQQTSEQYF. The chain has TRBV3-1 (or the pseudogene TRBV3-2) and TRBJ2-7; D gene ambiguous. Deletions cut 3 bases from V and 6 bases from J, with 9 bases between. Germline V gene sequence: CDR1 LGHDT, CDR2 YNNKEL (reference sequence). This CDR3 contains 12 residues.

This chain joins TRBV6-5 and TRBJ1-2, with D hard to call. The ends were cut back, 0 bases at V and 7 bases at J, with 15 bases in the middle. The germline CDR1 and CDR2 sequences are MNHEY and SVGAGI. CDR3 length: 15 residues. CDR3 loop: CASSYSIIGRGGYTF. CDR3 in DNA: TGTGCCAGCAGTTACTCGATAATCGGCCGGGGTGGCTACACCTTC.

The chain recombines TRBV2 with TRBJ1-2, with 7 bases lining up with TRBD1. The CDR3 runs to 17 residues. The germline V gene encodes CDR1 SNHLY and CDR2 FYNNEI. V shed 7 bases, J shed 4 bases, and the junction held 18 bases outside the gene matches. The CDR3 DNA sequence: TGTGCCAGCAATGCCCAGGGGACAGCAACTTCCACCTATGGCTACACCTTC. Translated: CASNAQGTATSTYGYTF.

This clone came up a few times. The rearrangement links TRBV5-1 to TRBJ2-1, with a possible D match to TRBD2 (6 bases). Trimming took 0 bases from V and 10 from J, leaving 14 bases between them. The CDR3 runs 14 residues. Germline CDR1 and CDR2: SGHRS and YFSETQ. CDR3 DNA sequence: TGCGCCAGCAGCTTGGGTTTTGGGGAGGAGGAGCAGTTCTTC. Residues: CASSLGFGEEEQFF.

This clone showed up just a few times. V gene TRBV5-4 combines with J gene TRBJ2-1; D is perhaps TRBD2 (6 bases). V was clipped by 1 base and J by 0 bases, with 17 bases between them. The V gene's germline CDR1 is SGHNT and CDR2 YYREEE (reference sequence). The CDR3 runs to 18 residues. For the CDR3, the DNA is TGTGCCAGCAGCTTGTCCACTCGGGGCGGGACCTCCTACAATGAGCAGTTCTTC. As protein: CASSLSTRGGTSYNEQFF. Supplemented by reference TRBV5-4 and TRBJ2-1, the full variable domain reads ETGVTQSPTHLIKTRGQQVTLRCSSQSGHNTVSWYQQALGQGPQFIFQYYREEENGRGNFPPRFSGLQFPNYSSELNVNALELDDSALYLCASSLSTRGGTSYNEQFFGPGTRLTVL.

The genes are TRBV9 and TRBJ2-7, with no clear D. Deletions cut 0 bases from V and 6 bases from J, with 10 bases between. Germline lookup yields CDR1 SGDLS and CDR2 YYNGEE. The CDR3 sequence is 13 residues long. CDR3: CASSVGPSSEQYF. In DNA form, the CDR3 reads TGTGCCAGCAGCGTAGGGCCCTCCAGCGAGCAGTACTTC.

The CDR3 loop reads CASSRARGQTEAFF. The CDR3 nucleotides are TGTGCCAGCAGCCGGGCTAGAGGACAGACTGAAGCTTTCTTT. The chain employs TRBV3-1 (or the pseudogene TRBV3-2) and TRBJ1-1; perhaps TRBD1 as D (6 bases). The CDR3 has 14 amino acids. V lost 4 bases, J lost 5 bases, and 14 bases lay in between. Germline assignment: CDR1 LGHDT and CDR2 YNNKEL (reference sequence).

The rearrangement links TRBV19 to TRBJ1-2; TRBD1 might be the D (6 bases). V was shortened by 6 bases and J by 7 bases, with 18 bases between the two germline ends. Looked up from germline, CDR1 is LNHDA and CDR2 is SQIVND (reference sequence). This CDR3 comprises 14 residues. The CDR3 DNA is TGTGCCAGTAGGAACAACAGGGACCTTCCTGGCTACACCTTC. It encodes CASRNNRDLPGYTF.

The chain combines TRBV4-2 with TRBJ2-7; 14 bases fit TRBD2. V lost 4 bases and J lost 0; bases outside the gene matches: 11. The CDR3 totals 19 residues. Germline V lookup: CDR1 LGHNA, CDR2 YNFKEQ. The DNA for the CDR3 is TGTGCCAGCAGCCGCCAGACCGGGACTAGCGGGGGAATCTCCTACGAGCAGTACTTC. Amino acids: CASSRQTGTSGGISYEQYF.

This sequence joins TRBV7-8 and TRBJ1-5; 9 bases align to TRBD1. This CDR3 contains 15 residues. Germline trimming cut 4 bases from V and 4 bases from J; bases unmatched to any gene: 5. Germline CDR1 is SGHVS and CDR2 is FQNEAQ. CDR3 sequence (DNA): TGTGCCAGCAGCTCCGGACAGGGGCCTAATCAGCCCCAGCATTTT. Amino acids: CASSSGQGPNQPQHF.